These T cell receptor beta chains were read from a single sample in a study of T cells in Graves' hyperthyroidism and ophthalmopathy. One entry per CDR3 protein, called by TCRdb with MiXCR from the multiplex PCR reads. The table lists around 300,000 distinct CDR3 sequences, 12% to 15% of them singletons. The specimen sequenced was blood. The receptors shown here come from a woman in her 40s with Graves' ophthalmopathy. Each CDR3 is given with its conserved first and last residue. D genes are given only for firm matches. Rows may omit the clone size; those that give it use once, few, many or a size class.

j_call clone_size d_call v_call cdr3_nt cdr3_aa
TRBJ1-1 many . TRBV6-1 TGTGCCAGCAGTTCATTCGGTGGAGACACTGAAGCTTTCTTT CASSSFGGDTEAFF
TRBJ2-1 many . TRBV2 TGTGCCAGCAGTAGCTCGCGGACACTTACCTCCTACAATGAGCAGTTCTTC CASSSSRTLTSYNEQFF
TRBJ2-1 many TRBD2 TRBV14 TGTGCCAGCAGCCGGAAGCGGGAACCCCTCTACAATGAGCAGTTCTTC CASSRKREPLYNEQFF
TRBJ1-1 few . TRBV5-1 TGCGCCACCAGCTTTCGAGGGTTGAACACTGAAGCTTTCTTT CATSFRGLNTEAFF
TRBJ2-1 many . TRBV6-1 TGTGCCAGCCGGGCGCGAGCACACGATGAGCAGTTCTTC CASRARAHDEQFF
TRBJ2-3 few TRBD2 TRBV27 TGTGCCAGCAGTTTATTGGGTCTAGCGGGGGATACGCAGTATTTT CASSLLGLAGDTQYF
TRBJ2-2 few TRBD1 TRBV6-2/TRBV6-3 TGTGCCAGCAGAAGTCACGGGACAGGGATAACCGGGGAGCTGTTTTTT CASRSHGTGITGELFF
TRBJ2-3 few . TRBV11-2 TGTGCCAGCACTCCTTTGGGAGCGACTAGCACAGATACGCAGTATTTT CASTPLGATSTDTQYF
TRBJ2-1 few . TRBV20-1 TGCAGTGCTAGAGGGCGGGACTACAATGAGCAGTTCTTC CSARGRDYNEQFF
TRBJ1-5 . TRBD1 TRBV5-1 TGCGCCAGCAGCGGCCGGGACAGGGGGAGGGAAAGCAATCAGCCCCAGCATTTT CASSGRDRGRESNQPQHF
TRBJ1-5 . . TRBV3-1 TGTGCCAGCAGCCAAGATTCGGGGCATCAGCCCCAGCATTTT CASSQDSGHQPQHF
TRBJ1-2 few . TRBV6-5 TGTGCCAGCAGTTACTCCTGGGAGAACTATGGCTACACCTTC CASSYSWENYGYTF
TRBJ2-7 many TRBD1 TRBV28 TGTGCCAGCAGCCAAAATTACAGGGGTTACGAGCAGTACTTC CASSQNYRGYEQYF
TRBJ1-2 many . TRBV28 TGTGCCAGCACCTTAGGAGGGGGTCGCTATGGCTACACCTTC CASTLGGGRYGYTF
TRBJ1-1 many TRBD1 TRBV5-1 TGCGCCAGCAGCCACGGGGACAGGGATGGCACTGAAGCTTTCTTT CASSHGDRDGTEAFF
TRBJ2-7 many . TRBV28 TGTGCCAGCCGCCACCCCCCATACGGCGAGCAGTACTTC CASRHPPYGEQYF
TRBJ1-1 many . TRBV20-1 TGCAGTGCTCCTACGACGGCAAACACTGAAGCTTTCTTT CSAPTTANTEAFF
TRBJ2-5 few . TRBV20-1 TGCAGTGCTAGAAGGCTACGAGAGACCCAGTACTTC CSARRLRETQYF
TRBJ1-2 many . TRBV29-1 TGCAGCGTTGAAGCCGGGAACGAGGGTGGCTACACCTTC CSVEAGNEGGYTF
TRBJ2-7 many TRBD1 TRBV2 TGTGCCAGCAGAGTGACAGGGACCTACGAGCAGTACTTC CASRVTGTYEQYF
TRBJ2-2 many . TRBV19 TGTGCCAGTAGTACAGGGGAGTGGGACACCGGGGAGCTGTTTTTT CASSTGEWDTGELFF
TRBJ2-7 many TRBD1 TRBV10-3 TGTGCCATCAGTGAGGGACAGGGGTTAGGCTCCTACGAGCAGTACTTC CAISEGQGLGSYEQYF
TRBJ1-5 few . TRBV20-1 TGCAGCGCCTCAGACAGTTTATATCAGCCCCAGCATTTT CSASDSLYQPQHF
TRBJ2-7 . TRBD2 TRBV10-3 TGTGCCATCAGTCCCGGTAGCGGGAGGGTTTTATACGAGCAGTACTTC CAISPGSGRVLYEQYF
TRBJ1-6 many TRBD1 TRBV6-1 TGTGCCAGCAGTTTGACAGGGATGGATTCACCCCTCCACTTT CASSLTGMDSPLHF
TRBJ2-3 many . TRBV11-2 TGTGCCAGCAGCTTAGTGGTGGGGTTGGGGACAGATACGCAGTATTTT CASSLVVGLGTDTQYF
TRBJ2-3 many TRBD2 TRBV14 TGTGCCAGCAGCCCTAGTACGCGGGAGCTTCCAGATACGCAGTATTTT CASSPSTRELPDTQYF
TRBJ1-1 many . TRBV5-6 TGTGCCAGCAGCTTGTGGTTAATGGGGGCCAACACTGAAGCTTTCTTT CASSLWLMGANTEAFF
TRBJ1-2 many TRBD1 TRBV28 TGTGCCAGCCAATCGACACAGGGGAGGGCGAGCGGCTACACCTTC CASQSTQGRASGYTF
TRBJ2-7 . TRBD1 TRBV7-6 TGTGCCAGCAGCCGTCGGGACAGGTCCTACGAGCAGTACTTC CASSRRDRSYEQYF
TRBJ2-3 many . TRBV9 TGTGCCAGCAGCGTAACCCCTCGCACAGATACGCAGTATTTT CASSVTPRTDTQYF
TRBJ2-1 many TRBD1 TRBV10-1 TGCGCCAGCAGTGTGGACAGGGGTGAGCAGTTCTTC CASSVDRGEQFF
TRBJ2-7 many . TRBV13 TGTGCCAGCAGCTCCGGGGACGAAAGTTACGAGCAGTACTTC CASSSGDESYEQYF
TRBJ2-1 many TRBD2 TRBV11-2 TGTGCCAGCAATATAGCGGGGGGGCCTTTTTCATCAAGTGAGCAGTTCTTC CASNIAGGPFSSSEQFF
TRBJ2-1 . . TRBV18 TGTGCCAGCTCACCAGACGTAGATGAGCAGTTCTTC CASSPDVDEQFF
TRBJ2-7 many TRBD2 TRBV6-1 TGTGCCAGCAACCCTACCGGGACTAGTGACGAGCAGTACTTC CASNPTGTSDEQYF
TRBJ2-5 many TRBD2 TRBV7-9 TGTGCCAGCAGCCCTAGCGGGAGGCAAGAGACCCAGTACTTC CASSPSGRQETQYF
TRBJ1-6 . TRBD1 TRBV5-6 TGTGCCAGCAGCTTTGGGACAGGGGGCAGGAATTCACCCCTCCACTTT CASSFGTGGRNSPLHF
TRBJ2-3 many . TRBV12-3/TRBV12-4 TGTGCCAGCAGCCGGACAGGCACAGATACGCAGTATTTT CASSRTGTDTQYF
TRBJ2-5 few . TRBV14 TGTGCCAGCAGCCAAGAAATCCGGAGTGGGACCCAGTACTTC CASSQEIRSGTQYF
TRBJ2-2 few . TRBV9 TGTGCCAGCAGCGTATGGGGGGAGAACACCGGGGAGCTGTTTTTT CASSVWGENTGELFF
TRBJ2-3 many . TRBV27 TGTGCCAGCAGTTTTAGCGCCGCTAGCACAGATACGCAGTATTTT CASSFSAASTDTQYF
TRBJ1-1 many TRBD1 TRBV5-1 TGCGCCAGCAGCTTGGTTACAGGGGGCTATCGCGAAGCTTTCTTT CASSLVTGGYREAFF
TRBJ1-5 many . TRBV2 TGTGCCAGCCGTTTAGGGAGTTATAGCAATCAGCCCCAGCATTTT CASRLGSYSNQPQHF
TRBJ1-2 . . TRBV4-1 TGCGCCAGCAGCCAAGAAGTCGGGAACTATGGCTACACCTTC CASSQEVGNYGYTF